Sequencing of this TCR beta chain was carried out in a study of T cell responses to AZD1222 COVID-19 vaccine. Findings of the study overall: With two AZD1222 doses given, Spike-specific TCR breadth and depth both rose. Mapped onto spike, vaccine-associated CD4 TCRs spanned it and were dominant at 160-218 and 743-854. Repertoire sampling happened only post peak T cell response.

The V gene's germline CDR1 is MNHEY and CDR2 SVGAGI. Trimming pared 6 bases from V and 2 bases from J, leaving 12 bases between. CDR3 length: 14 residues. About this clone itself: The antigen remains unidentified.

Pooling was applied to second doses at about 4 or about 12 weeks. Measured with immunoSEQ multiplex PCR; TCRdb has only the in-frame clones, and not every one. The sample carries 45,000 to 70,000 clones, around 92% recorded once. The origin of this receptor is an adult who received the AZD1222 COVID-19 vaccine. Sample: peripheral blood, taken 28 days after the second AZD1222 dose. The chain is built from TRBV6-5 and TRBJ2-3, with D hard to call. The CDR3 is CASSRDSYTDTQYF. Written as DNA, the CDR3 is TGTGCCAGCAGCCGAGACTCTTACACAGATACGCAGTATTTT.